Sequencing of this T cell receptor beta chain was carried out in a study of lymphopenia after photon versus proton radiotherapy. The assay was immunoSEQ multiplex PCR, and TCRdb's table has in-frame clones only and misses some. In the table there are over 50,000 clones, approximately 83% of which are singletons. Regarding this clone: The antigen is not known.

Study-level findings and limits: Post-nadir TCR diversity decline inversely tracked overall survival among those who died. Under photons, naive T cells and diversity fell while effector/memory populations rose. Oligoclonal CD8+ Temra expansion after nadir drove photon patients' diversity drop.

CDR3 length: 18 residues. Per the germline V gene, CDR1 is SGHTA and CDR2 is FQGTGA. Trimming cost V 5 bases and J 7 bases; bases outside gene matches: 17. The TCR comes from a middle-aged man with gastric cancer. The chain is built from TRBV7-3 and TRBJ2-1; 10 bases align to TRBD1. This specimen consisted of peripheral blood, obtained from a patient treated with photon-based radiotherapy. CDR3 protein: CASSVGTGAPLQGNEQFF. In nucleotides, the CDR3 is TGTGCCAGCAGCGTAGGGACAGGGGCCCCACTACAGGGTAATGAGCAGTTCTTC. Based on the CDR3 plus reference TRBV7-3 and TRBJ2-1, the full variable domain is GAGVSQTPSNKVTEKGKYVELRCDPISGHTALYWYRQSLGQGPEFLIYFQGTGAADDSGLPNDRFFAVRPEGSVSTLKIQRTERGDSAVYLCASSVGTGAPLQGNEQFFGPGTRLTVL.